The rows below give T cell receptor beta chains drawn from one sample of a study of cytomegalovirus exposure and HLA in healthy donors. Sequencing was performed with immunoSEQ multiplex PCR; in TCRdb, only in-frame clones are kept and a portion is missing. The sample contains about 140,000 clones, less than 80% of which appear only once. Sequences were obtained from PBMCs. These receptors were taken from a man between 35 and 55 years old in good health and CMV-seropositive. CDR3s include the opening cysteine and the closing phenylalanine or tryptophan. The D gene is left open where the match is weak. Clone size, where shown, is once, few, many, or a class for clones that have expanded.

V gene: TRBV13; D gene: NA; J gene: TRBJ2-7; clone size: NA; CDR3 DNA: TGTGCCAGCAGCTTACGTGGAAACCGGGACTTCGACTCCTACGAGCAGTACTTC; CDR3 protein: CASSLRGNRDFDSYEQYF
V gene: TRBV7-9; D gene: TRBD2; J gene: TRBJ2-1; clone size: NA; CDR3 DNA: TGTGCCAGCAGCCCGGGGACTAGCGGGTGGGATGAGCAGTTCTTC; CDR3 protein: CASSPGTSGWDEQFF
V gene: TRBV5-1; D gene: TRBD1; J gene: TRBJ2-2; clone size: NA; CDR3 DNA: TGCGCCAGCAGCTGGCCCGGGACAGGGTCGACCGGGGAGCTGTTTTTT; CDR3 protein: CASSWPGTGSTGELFF
V gene: TRBV6-1; D gene: NA; J gene: TRBJ2-2; clone size: NA; CDR3 DNA: TGTGCCAGCACTGAATCCCCGGGGAACACCGGGGAGCTGTTTTTT; CDR3 protein: CASTESPGNTGELFF
V gene: TRBV5-1; D gene: NA; J gene: TRBJ2-5; clone size: NA; CDR3 DNA: TGCGCCAGCAGCCTGTTCCAAGAGACCCAGTACTTC; CDR3 protein: CASSLFQETQYF
V gene: TRBV30; D gene: TRBD1; J gene: TRBJ2-4; clone size: NA; CDR3 DNA: TGTGCCTGGACTAGACAGGGTACCAAAAACATTCAGTACTTC; CDR3 protein: CAWTRQGTKNIQYF
V gene: TRBV5-1; D gene: NA; J gene: TRBJ2-7; clone size: NA; CDR3 DNA: TGCGCCAGCAGCTTAGCCGGGAACGAGCAGTACTTC; CDR3 protein: CASSLAGNEQYF
V gene: TRBV7-9; D gene: TRBD1; J gene: TRBJ1-4; clone size: NA; CDR3 DNA: TGTGCCAGCAGCTCGTACAGGGGAGAAAAACTGTTTTTT; CDR3 protein: CASSSYRGEKLFF
V gene: TRBV7-9; D gene: TRBD1; J gene: TRBJ1-1; clone size: NA; CDR3 DNA: TGTGCCAGCAGCGTAGGACAGGGGACCAACACTGAAGCTTTCTTT; CDR3 protein: CASSVGQGTNTEAFF
V gene: TRBV7-9; D gene: NA; J gene: TRBJ2-3; clone size: once; CDR3 DNA: TGTGCCAGCAGCTTAGCGCTCAGTGCAGATACGCAGTATTTT; CDR3 protein: CASSLALSADTQYF
V gene: TRBV7-9; D gene: TRBD1; J gene: TRBJ2-1; clone size: NA; CDR3 DNA: TGTGCCAGCAGCTTGAACAGGGGCAATGAGCAGTTCTTC; CDR3 protein: CASSLNRGNEQFF
V gene: TRBV30; D gene: TRBD2; J gene: TRBJ2-1; clone size: NA; CDR3 DNA: TGTGCCTGGGCGGGGGGGCGGGGCTGGGATGAGCAGTTCTTC; CDR3 protein: CAWAGGRGWDEQFF
V gene: TRBV25-1; D gene: TRBD2; J gene: TRBJ2-1; clone size: NA; CDR3 DNA: TGTGCCAGCAGTGGACTCGGGACTACCCTCAATGAGCAGTTCTTC; CDR3 protein: CASSGLGTTLNEQFF
V gene: TRBV6-1; D gene: TRBD1; J gene: TRBJ1-4; clone size: NA; CDR3 DNA: TGTGCCAGCAGTGACCAGGGGGTGATTGAAAAACTGTTTTTT; CDR3 protein: CASSDQGVIEKLFF
V gene: TRBV30; D gene: NA; J gene: TRBJ1-4; clone size: once; CDR3 DNA: TGTGCCTGGAGCCTCGGGGGGGGAGAAGATGAAAAACTGTTTTTT; CDR3 protein: CAWSLGGGEDEKLFF
V gene: TRBV2; D gene: NA; J gene: TRBJ2-1; clone size: few; CDR3 DNA: TGTGCCAGCACCAGAGGTCGGGGTCCTGAGCAGTTCTTC; CDR3 protein: CASTRGRGPEQFF
V gene: TRBV11-3; D gene: NA; J gene: TRBJ1-1; clone size: NA; CDR3 DNA: TGTGCCAGCAGCTTAGAAGGGGATGACACTGAAGCTTTCTTT; CDR3 protein: CASSLEGDDTEAFF
V gene: TRBV5-3; D gene: NA; J gene: TRBJ2-5; clone size: NA; CDR3 DNA: TGTGCCAGAAGCCTGAGAGGGAAGACCCAGTACTTC; CDR3 protein: CARSLRGKTQYF
V gene: TRBV25-1; D gene: TRBD2; J gene: TRBJ2-7; clone size: NA; CDR3 DNA: TGTGCCAGCAGTGAGTACTACCTAGCGGGAGGGGAGTTGTACTTC; CDR3 protein: CASSEYYLAGGELYF
V gene: TRBV5-4; D gene: TRBD1; J gene: TRBJ2-1; clone size: NA; CDR3 DNA: TGTGCCAGCAGCCAAGGGACAGGGGGATACAATGAGCAGTTCTTC; CDR3 protein: CASSQGTGGYNEQFF
V gene: TRBV2; D gene: TRBD1; J gene: TRBJ1-1; clone size: NA; CDR3 DNA: TGTGCCAGCAGTGTGGGGACAGGGCCGGGCACTGAAGCTTTCTTT; CDR3 protein: CASSVGTGPGTEAFF
V gene: TRBV15; D gene: NA; J gene: TRBJ1-2; clone size: NA; CDR3 DNA: TGTGCCACCAGCACCGTTAACTATGGCTACACCTTC; CDR3 protein: CATSTVNYGYTF
V gene: TRBV14; D gene: TRBD1; J gene: TRBJ2-5; clone size: NA; CDR3 DNA: TGTGCCAGCAGCCAATACAGGGGGGAAGGAGAGACCCAGTACTTC; CDR3 protein: CASSQYRGEGETQYF
V gene: TRBV4-1; D gene: TRBD2; J gene: TRBJ2-1; clone size: NA; CDR3 DNA: TGCGCCAGCAGCCAGGGACTAGCGGGAGGGGAGGAGCAGTTCTTC; CDR3 protein: CASSQGLAGGEEQFF
V gene: TRBV19; D gene: TRBD1; J gene: TRBJ1-2; clone size: NA; CDR3 DNA: TGTGCCAGTAGTATGGGACAGGGCTATGGCTACACCTTC; CDR3 protein: CASSMGQGYGYTF
V gene: TRBV2; D gene: NA; J gene: TRBJ2-3; clone size: NA; CDR3 DNA: TGTGCCAGCAGTCGGCTTAGCGGACCTGACACAGATACGCAGTATTTT; CDR3 protein: CASSRLSGPDTDTQYF
V gene: TRBV12-5; D gene: NA; J gene: TRBJ2-1; clone size: NA; CDR3 DNA: TGTGCTAGTGGTTTGGGTAGTGGTTCCTACAATGAGCAGTTCTTC; CDR3 protein: CASGLGSGSYNEQFF
V gene: TRBV11-2; D gene: NA; J gene: TRBJ2-2; clone size: NA; CDR3 DNA: TGTGCCAGCAGCTTAGATGGCCATCTGAACACCGGGGAGCTGTTTTTT; CDR3 protein: CASSLDGHLNTGELFF
V gene: TRBV2; D gene: NA; J gene: TRBJ1-2; clone size: NA; CDR3 DNA: TGTGCCAGCAGTGAACGCGCAGGGAACTATGGCTACACCTTC; CDR3 protein: CASSERAGNYGYTF
V gene: TRBV14; D gene: NA; J gene: TRBJ1-4; clone size: NA; CDR3 DNA: TGTGCCAGCAGCCAGAGGAGGACAGTTGAAAAACTGTTTTTT; CDR3 protein: CASSQRRTVEKLFF
V gene: TRBV6-6; D gene: NA; J gene: TRBJ1-6; clone size: few; CDR3 DNA: TGTGCCAGCAGTTCCATGGCGACAGGAGCCAATTCACCCCTCCACTTT; CDR3 protein: CASSSMATGANSPLHF
V gene: TRBV7-6; D gene: NA; J gene: TRBJ2-5; clone size: once; CDR3 DNA: TGTGCCATCAATAGTGGGGGGTTGGAGACCCAGTACTTC; CDR3 protein: CAINSGGLETQYF
V gene: TRBV4-1; D gene: NA; J gene: TRBJ2-7; clone size: NA; CDR3 DNA: TGCGCCAGCAGCCAAGATACGGTATTCTACGAGCAGTACTTC; CDR3 protein: CASSQDTVFYEQYF
V gene: TRBV18; D gene: NA; J gene: TRBJ1-2; clone size: NA; CDR3 DNA: TGTGCCAGCTCGACCCAGGAGACAGGAGCCAGCGGCGGCTACACCTTC; CDR3 protein: CASSTQETGASGGYTF